This TCR beta chain was recorded in a study of cytomegalovirus exposure and HLA in healthy donors. A note on this clone: The antigen remains unidentified.

Primers: 60 Vbeta forward and 13 Jbeta reverse. Some clones are missing from TCRdb's copy, which holds only in-frame ones; the method was immunoSEQ multiplex PCR. Of 50,000 or so clones listed, over 60% were seen once; the top ten hold approximately 10%. Study results and caveats: Later, an analysis showed that TCR beta chains associated with HLA were more clonally expanded than others that were equally common. A later analysis found common viral pathogens apparently linked to several of the most significant clusters. V- and J-gene trimming in TCR beta was tied to a missense DCLRE1C variant by an analysis performed later. Per published reports, the classifier diagnosed cytomegalovirus status with high specificity and sensitivity.

Germline values: CDR1 MNHEY, CDR2 SVGAGI. V was shortened by 6 bases and J by 5 bases, with 17 bases between the two germline ends. This CDR3 is 15 amino acids long. V and J are TRBV6-5 and TRBJ1-5; no clear D. This receptor was identified in a woman aged 45-65 years in good health and CMV-seronegative. The sample consisted of PBMCs. The CDR3: CASSPGGRIDQPQHF. The CDR3 DNA reads TGTGCCAGCAGCCCAGGCGGGAGAATCGATCAGCCCCAGCATTTT.